The next 17 T cell receptor beta chains were all read from a single sample in a study of blood T cell repertoires in COVID-19. Using immunoSEQ multiplex PCR, the repertoire was profiled, and TCRdb retains in-frame clones only, with some absent. The sample contains about 85,000 clones, around 80% of which appear only once. Sample: peripheral blood. The receptor source for this set is a man in his sixties or seventies with acute or convalescent COVID-19.

This clone was counted once. This chain joins TRBV4-1 and TRBJ2-7; 12 positions match TRBD1. This CDR3 contains 16 residues. From germline, CDR1 is MGHRA and CDR2 YSYEKL. The V gene end was trimmed by 1 base and the J gene end by 3 bases; junction bases not matched to a gene: 4. CDR3 protein: CASSQGGQGAFYEQYF. The CDR3 region has the DNA TGCGCCAGCAGCCAAGGGGGACAGGGGGCTTTCTACGAGCAGTACTTC.

V and J are TRBV5-1 and TRBJ1-4; no firm D call. Germline V CDR1 and CDR2: SGHRS, YFSETQ. The V end lost 2 bases, the J end lost 5 bases, and 7 bases lay between the germline ends. This CDR3 spans 13 amino acids. The CDR3 nucleotides are TGCGCCAGCAGCTTTACGGGAAATGAAAAACTGTTTTTT. Its translation: CASSFTGNEKLFF.

The CDR3 loop reads CASSDTIGSRGDEQFF. The DNA of the CDR3 is TGTGCCAGCAGCGACACCATAGGCTCCCGGGGTGATGAGCAGTTCTTC. V and J are TRBV11-2 and TRBJ2-1, with D perhaps matching TRBD2 (5 bases). The V gene's germline CDR1 is SGHAT and CDR2 FQNNGV. There are 16 residues in the CDR3. Trimming shortened V by 5 bases and J by 8 bases, and 22 bases separated the two germline ends.

This clone is a singleton in its sample. V is TRBV19 and J is TRBJ1-1; the D is unclear. In germline, CDR1 is LNHDA, CDR2 SQIVND (reference sequence). CDR3 length: 13 residues. V lost 9 bases and J lost 0, with 11 bases in between. The CDR3 DNA reads TGTGCCAGCCGAAGGCGGATGAACACTGAAGCTTTCTTT. Protein: CASRRRMNTEAFF.

This rearrangement joins TRBV25-1 to TRBJ2-3, with D uncertain. V dropped 3 bases and J dropped 3 bases, with 4 bases sitting between them. The CDR3 is 12 residues long. CDR1 is MGHDK, CDR2 SYGVNS, per germline. This CDR3 is CASSETTDTQYF. In DNA, the CDR3 is TGTGCCAGCAGTGAGACTACAGATACGCAGTATTTT.

The rearrangement links TRBV6-5 to TRBJ2-7; D not resolved. The CDR3 runs to 11 residues. Germline CDR1 is MNHEY and CDR2 is SVGAGI. V was cut by 6 bases and J by 3 bases, with 6 bases left in between. The CDR3 protein is CASRTYYEQYV. The CDR3 DNA is TGTGCCAGCAGGACATACTACGAGCAGTACGTC.

The chain carries TRBV7-6 and TRBJ1-1; the D gene is possibly TRBD1 (6 bases). V was pared by 4 bases and J by 5 bases, with 23 bases between. Germline values: CDR1 SGHVS, CDR2 FNYEAQ. The CDR3 sequence is 17 residues long. CDR3 loop: CASSSLGPHRVGTEAFF. The CDR3 nucleotides read TGTGCCAGCAGCTCCTTGGGCCCGCACAGGGTAGGGACTGAAGCTTTCTTT.

The chain is built from TRBV4-1 and TRBJ2-3; 10 nucleotides line up with TRBD2. The V gene's germline CDR1 is MGHRA and CDR2 YSYEKL. The CDR3 contains 16 residues. Trimming cost V 3 bases and J 1 base; bases outside gene matches: 4. In DNA form, the CDR3 reads TGCGCCAGCAGCCAGCCTCTAGCGGGGGGCACAGATACGCAGTATTTT. It is translated as CASSQPLAGGTDTQYF.

This chain connects TRBV2 to TRBJ2-1; D remains ambiguous. CDR3 length: 14 amino acids. V lost 2 bases and J lost 0, with 5 bases in between. Germline loops: CDR1 SNHLY, CDR2 FYNNEI. DNA for the CDR3: TGTGCCAGCAGTGAACAGTTCTCCTACAATGAGCAGTTCTTC. Protein sequence: CASSEQFSYNEQFF.

The table lists this clone with a few counts. The V call is TRBV28, the J call TRBJ1-4; D might be TRBD1 (5 bases). V was clipped by 2 bases and J by 0 bases, with 13 bases between them. Germline CDR1 and CDR2: MDHEN and SYDVKM. There are 17 residues in the CDR3. The CDR3 here is CASSLGSGGATNEKLFF. CDR3 in DNA: TGTGCCAGCAGTTTAGGATCGGGGGGGGCAACTAATGAAAAACTGTTTTTT.

The chain carries TRBV3-1 (or the pseudogene TRBV3-2) and TRBJ2-1; D call uncertain. Per the germline V gene, CDR1 is LGHDT and CDR2 is YNNKEL (reference sequence). Trimming pared 4 bases from V and 7 bases from J, leaving 14 bases between. CDR3 length equals 14 residues. The CDR3 sequence: CASSPLSFSNEQFF. CDR3 bases: TGTGCCAGCAGCCCCCTCTCTTTTTCTAATGAGCAGTTCTTC.

This clone was recorded once. The J gene is TRBJ2-5, the V gene TRBV6-5; D possibly corresponds to TRBD1 (5 bases). CDR1 MNHEY and CDR2 SVGAGI come from the germline V gene. This CDR3 spans 15 amino acids. The V end was cut by 6 bases, the J end by 1 base, with 15 bases between. The CDR3 here is CASSHLQVPQETQYF. As DNA, the CDR3 is TGTGCCAGCAGCCACCTACAGGTCCCCCAAGAGACCCAGTACTTC.

The rearrangement uses TRBV2 and TRBJ2-5; 9 bases agree with TRBD1. Germline trimming cut 5 bases from V and 4 bases from J; bases unmatched to any gene: 8. This CDR3 is built from 15 residues. Germline V gives CDR1 SNHLY, CDR2 FYNNEI. In DNA, the CDR3 is TGTGCCAGCAGTTCTCCGGGACAGGGCCTAGAGACCCAGTACTTC. It encodes CASSSPGQGLETQYF. The full variable domain, rest sourced from reference TRBV2 and TRBJ2-5, is EPEVTQTPSHQVTQMGQEVILRCVPISNHLYFYWYRQILGQKVEFLVSFYNNEISEKSEIFDDQFSVERPDGSNFTLKIRSTKLEDSAMYFCASSSPGQGLETQYFGPGTRLLVL.

The CDR3 region has the DNA TGCGCCAGCAGCCCCAGGACAGGAATTTCTATCGAGACCCAGTACTTC. Protein: CASSPRTGISIETQYF. The V call is TRBV5-1, the J call TRBJ2-5; 7 bases are shared with TRBD1. This CDR3 region has 16 residues. V trimming: 4 bases; J trimming: 5 bases; junction bases outside the gene matches: 14. Germline V CDR1 and CDR2: SGHRS, YFSETQ.

This chain links TRBV6-5 with TRBJ1-2, with D uncertain. CDR1 and CDR2 (germline): MNHEY, SVGAGI. V gave up 2 bases and J gave up 4 bases, with 8 bases separating them. This CDR3 has 13 residues. In nucleotides, the CDR3 is TGTGCCAGCAGTTACGGGTCAGGCTATGGCTACACCTTC. It yields the protein CASSYGSGYGYTF.

This clone was seen only once. The rearrangement uses TRBV5-6 and TRBJ2-5, with 10 bases aligning to TRBD2. V dropped 3 bases and J dropped 5; count of bases not matched to a gene: 10. CDR1 SGHDT and CDR2 YYEEEE come from the germline V gene. The CDR3 length is 16 residues. The DNA for the CDR3 is TGTGCCAGCAGCTATCGAGCGGGGGGGCCATGGGAGACCCAGTACTTC. Translating gives CASSYRAGGPWETQYF. Together with reference TRBV5-6 and TRBJ2-5, the CDR3 gives the full variable domain: DAGVTQSPTHLIKTRGQQVTLRCSPKSGHDTVSWYQQALGQGPQFIFQYYEEEERQRGNFPDRFSGHQFPNYSSELNVNALLLGDSALYLCASSYRAGGPWETQYFGPGTRLLVL.

The V call is TRBV9, the J call TRBJ1-1; D may be TRBD1 (6 bases). The V end lost 0 bases, the J end lost 7 bases, and 10 bases lay between the germline ends. Germline CDR1 is SGDLS and CDR2 is YYNGEE. The CDR3 contains 13 residues. The CDR3: CASSVGTVGEAFF. In nucleotides, the CDR3 is TGTGCCAGCAGCGTAGGGACAGTGGGTGAAGCTTTCTTT. The full variable domain, its missing parts supplied by reference TRBV9 and TRBJ1-1, is DSGVTQTPKHLITATGQRVTLRCSPRSGDLSVYWYQQSLDQGLQFLIQYYNGEERAKGNILERFSAQQFPDLHSELNLSSLELGDSALYFCASSVGTVGEAFFGQGTRLTVV.